The 13 T cell receptor beta chains below come from one sample, sequenced in a study of vaccination effects on CD4 cells after COVID-19. TCRdb keeps only in-frame clones here, not all; method: immunoSEQ multiplex PCR. The repertoire holds tens of thousands of clones, with more than 65% as singletons. These receptors' targets are unknown. Isolation of CD4+ T cells took place after approximately ten days of culture. The person had PCR-confirmed SARS-CoV-2 infection between March and December 2020. Each participant received a vaccine that was either BNT162b2 or mRNA-1273, given as two doses. The sample here was CD4+ T cells from PBMCs cultured without peptide, taken after COVID-19 vaccination. Every receptor here comes from a human donor who had a prior SARS-CoV-2 infection.

The chain recombines TRBV6-2 or TRBV6-3 with TRBJ2-7, with D maybe TRBD1 (6 bases). Germline CDR1 and CDR2: MNHEY and SVGEGT. V lost 6 bases and J 2 bases, leaving 14 bases between the germline ends. CDR3 size: 14 residues. The CDR3 spells CASSRGQSPYEQYF. CDR3 nucleotide sequence: TGTGCCAGCAGCCGTGGACAGAGCCCCTACGAGCAGTACTTC.

The chain links TRBV7-2 to TRBJ1-5, with D possibly being TRBD1 (6 bases). Deletions cut 5 bases from V and 7 bases from J, with 15 bases between. This CDR3 has 14 residues. The germline V gene encodes CDR1 SGHTA and CDR2 FQGNSA. The CDR3 region is CASSRNRAGQPQHF. CDR3 sequence (DNA): TGTGCCAGCAGCCGGAACAGGGCAGGCCAGCCCCAGCATTTT.

The J gene is TRBJ1-1, the V gene TRBV19; 9 bases align to TRBD1. The germline CDR1 and CDR2 sequences are LNHDA and SQIVND (reference sequence). J gave up 5 bases and V 5 bases, and 6 bases lay outside the gene matches. The CDR3 is 14 residues long. DNA for the CDR3: TGTGCCAGTAGTTACAGGGGGCTGAGGACTGAAGCTTTCTTT. It translates to CASSYRGLRTEAFF.

This chain connects TRBV5-8 to TRBJ2-3; D may correspond to TRBD1 or TRBD2 (5 bases each). From germline, CDR1 is SGHTS and CDR2 YDEGEE. This CDR3 contains 13 residues. V was pared by 3 bases and J by 5 bases, with 10 bases between. The CDR3 loop reads CASSWGWGDTQYF. CDR3 in DNA: TGTGCCAGCAGCTGGGGGTGGGGAGATACGCAGTATTTT.

This clone ranks as medium-sized (0.01 to 0.1%). V is TRBV5-1 and J is TRBJ2-5, with a possible D match to TRBD1 (6 bases). Trimming pared 5 bases from V and 5 bases from J, leaving 13 bases between. The germline gives CDR1 SGHRS, CDR2 YFSETQ. This CDR3 has 13 amino acids. CDR3 in amino acids: CASSVQGHETQYF. For the CDR3, the DNA is TGCGCCAGCAGTGTCCAGGGACATGAGACCCAGTACTTC.

The chain uses TRBV29-1 and TRBJ2-5; 9 bases agree with TRBD1. With V trimmed by 6 bases and J by 3 bases, 11 bases remained unmatched. The CDR3 totals 15 residues. The germline V gene has CDR1 SQVTM and CDR2 ANQGSEA. The CDR3, as DNA: TGCAGCGTAACCCGAGGGACAGGGAGAGAAGAGACCCAGTACTTC. This translates into CSVTRGTGREETQYF.

In its sample, this clone was seen a few times. The chain uses TRBV10-3 and TRBJ2-7, with TRBD1 identical over 7 bases. Looked up from germline, CDR1 is ENHRY and CDR2 is SYGVKD. The junction had 2 bases not matched to a gene; V was cut back by 3 bases and J by 0 bases. The CDR3 covers 14 residues. CDR3 amino acids: CAISDRGNSYEQYF. CDR3 DNA: TGTGCCATCAGTGACAGGGGGAACTCCTACGAGCAGTACTTC.

The V gene is TRBV4-2, the J gene TRBJ2-3, with 10 bases aligning to TRBD2. The germline V gene encodes CDR1 LGHNA and CDR2 YNFKEQ. This CDR3 region has 20 residues. V lost 1 base and J lost 1; bases outside the gene matches: 14. The CDR3 nucleotides read TGTGCCAGCAGCCAAGTTTGGCTAGCGGGAGCGAGTGATGGCACAGATACGCAGTATTTT. Translating gives CASSQVWLAGASDGTDTQYF.

J is TRBJ2-2 and V is TRBV19, with 11 bases identical to TRBD2. V was pared by 8 bases and J by 2 bases, with 4 bases of the junction left unmatched. Germline V gene data show CDR1 as LNHDA and CDR2 as SQIVND (reference sequence). CDR3 length: 15 amino acids. CDR3 sequence: CASGTSGINTGELFF. CDR3 bases: TGTGCCAGTGGGACTAGCGGTATTAACACCGGGGAGCTGTTTTTT.

The rearrangement joins TRBV7-9 to TRBJ2-1; tentatively, D is TRBD1 or TRBD2 (5 bases each). The germline V gene encodes CDR1 SEHNR and CDR2 FQNEAQ (reference sequence). The CDR3 has 14 residues. V lost 5 bases and J 9 bases, leaving 17 bases between the germline ends. The CDR3 sequence: CASSLVGRAGEQFF. DNA of the CDR3: TGTGCCAGCAGCCTCGTAGGCAGGGCGGGTGAGCAGTTCTTC.

This rearrangement joins TRBV4-2 to TRBJ2-6, with a tentative D call TRBD1 (5 bases). V was clipped by 0 bases and J by 1 base, with 10 bases between them. The germline V gene encodes CDR1 LGHNA and CDR2 YNFKEQ. The CDR3 loop spans 17 amino acids. The CDR3 sequence is CASSQERDSSGANVLTF. In DNA, the CDR3 is TGTGCCAGCAGCCAAGAGAGAGACAGTTCTGGGGCCAACGTCCTGACTTTC.

This clone was observed a few times. The chain combines TRBV6-5 with TRBJ2-1, with 10 bases aligning to TRBD2. The CDR3 extends over 14 amino acids. Germline V CDR1 and CDR2: MNHEY, SVGAGI. V gave up 6 bases and J gave up 5 bases; unmatched junction bases: 4. DNA of the CDR3: TGTGCCAGCAGAGCGGGGGGGGAAAACAATGAGCAGTTCTTC. This codes for CASRAGGENNEQFF.

The gene calls are TRBV11-2 and TRBJ2-7, with TRBD2 matching over 10 bases. Unmatched junction bases numbered 10, after V lost 1 base and J lost 7 bases. Germline V gene sequence: CDR1 SGHAT, CDR2 FQNNGV. There are 16 residues in the CDR3. CDR3 coding DNA: TGTGCCAGCAGCTTAGCCGGGAGCGGGGGGGGCCTGGAGCAGTACTTC. Protein: CASSLAGSGGGLEQYF.